Listed here is a single T cell receptor beta chain. Its antigen is undetermined. Other DNA sequences of this sample code for an identical CDR3. The sample belongs to a study of shared clonotypes between healthy human individuals. Turning to the study itself: Three plates were used per donor for CD4 naive, three for CD4 memory, two for CD8 naive and one for CD8 memory. Study outcomes and limitations: Large sequencing depth failed to make sorted-subset sequencing complete, rarefaction showed. Naive subsets typically showed greater estimated richness than memory subsets. Clonotype sharing among donors likely depends on sequencing depth.

From germline, CDR1 is SGHRS and CDR2 YFSETQ. V was clipped by 4 bases and J by 0 bases, with 6 bases between them. The CDR3 runs to 13 residues. Measured with immunoSEQ multiplex PCR; TCRdb has only the in-frame clones, and not every one. The sample shows some 1.5 million clones, 98% of them seen only once. The chain links TRBV5-1 to TRBJ2-3; D possibly corresponds to TRBD2 (6 bases). Sequencing input: naive CD4+ T cells sorted from blood. Subset noted: CD45RA+ positively selected. The clonotype comes from a man aged 30-40 years in good health. The CDR3, as DNA: TGCGCCAGCAGCGGACTAAGCACAGATACGCAGTATTTT. This gives the protein CASSGLSTDTQYF.